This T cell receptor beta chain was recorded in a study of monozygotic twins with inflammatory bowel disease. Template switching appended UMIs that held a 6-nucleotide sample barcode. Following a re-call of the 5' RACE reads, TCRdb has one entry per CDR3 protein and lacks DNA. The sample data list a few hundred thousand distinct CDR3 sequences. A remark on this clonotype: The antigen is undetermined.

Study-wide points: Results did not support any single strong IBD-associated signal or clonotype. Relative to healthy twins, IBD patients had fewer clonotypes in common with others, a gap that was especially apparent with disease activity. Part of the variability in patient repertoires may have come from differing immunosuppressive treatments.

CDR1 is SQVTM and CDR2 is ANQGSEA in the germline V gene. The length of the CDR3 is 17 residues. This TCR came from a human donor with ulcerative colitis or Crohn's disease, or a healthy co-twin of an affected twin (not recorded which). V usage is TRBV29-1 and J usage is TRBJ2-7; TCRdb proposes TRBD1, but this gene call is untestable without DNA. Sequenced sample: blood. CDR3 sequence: CSVEGAYGTRGGYEQYF.